Listed below are T cell receptor beta chains from one sample, sequenced in a study of blood T cell repertoires in COVID-19. Sequenced by immunoSEQ multiplex PCR; TCRdb stores in-frame clones only, minus some. The sample has some 460,000 clones; roughly 89% are singletons. The source material was peripheral blood. These receptors all come from a woman under 40 with acute or convalescent COVID-19. The CDR3 runs from the conserved cysteine through the conserved F or W. D genes are given only for firm matches. Some rows have no size entry. The others give once, few or many, or a class for an expanded clone.

d_gene,v_gene,abundance,CDR3aa
NA,TRBV10-3,NA,CALRTGSYEQYF
NA,TRBV4-1,NA,CASSQRQRDTEAFF
NA,TRBV3-1/TRBV3-2,NA,CASSQETRGGTDTQYF
TRBD1,TRBV2,NA,CASSGSTGEETQYF
TRBD2,TRBV2,NA,CASGSGGAGIYNEQFF
NA,TRBV1,NA,CTSSQGETTEAFF
TRBD1,TRBV2,NA,CASLQGADGYTF
NA,TRBV5-1,NA,CASSPPTESSTDTQYF
NA,TRBV24-1,NA,CATSDDRIEQYF
TRBD2,TRBV7-9,once,CASSKGLAGGGAKNIQYF
NA,TRBV30,NA,CAWSGSNTEAFF
NA,TRBV20-1,NA,CSASSGATYGEQYF
TRBD1,TRBV6-6,NA,CASSPRILRGQANQPQHF
NA,TRBV5-1,NA,CARLPSNLHTIYF
NA,TRBV28,NA,CASRHPSGNTIYF
TRBD1,TRBV2,NA,CASRDRVNTEAFF
TRBD2,TRBV9,NA,CASSPRSGGSYNEQFF
NA,TRBV11-2,NA,CASSLSVGAGQPQHF
NA,TRBV5-6,NA,CASSPGLGSYEQYF
NA,TRBV5-6,NA,CASSFSTGYGYTF
NA,TRBV20-1,NA,CSASRQGYYGEQFF
NA,TRBV27,NA,CASSLGADIRFYEQYF
TRBD1,TRBV11-2,NA,CASSLDRDRAYEQYF
NA,TRBV5-1,NA,CASSFGRTDTQYF
NA,TRBV6-2/TRBV6-3,NA,CASSSTSSRAQYF
NA,TRBV19,NA,CASSPPSTGPGAFF
TRBD2,TRBV2,NA,CASRAGTSGGRTDTQYF
NA,TRBV7-9,few,CASSKTRGSYNSPLHF
TRBD2,TRBV10-1,NA,CASSPTNLAGGTDTQYF
TRBD2,TRBV19,NA,CASSKRLATEREQYF
TRBD1,TRBV19,many,CASSNKGQGPPQHF
TRBD1,TRBV2,NA,CASLGQGANNEQFF
TRBD2,TRBV18,NA,CASSPGTSGRETQYF
TRBD1,TRBV7-9,NA,CASSLSKTGHDGYTF
TRBD1,TRBV19,once,CASSVRGYYNEQFF
NA,TRBV4-1,NA,CASSQGQRTYEQYF
TRBD1,TRBV18,NA,CASSILDRESPLHF
TRBD1,TRBV10-3,NA,CAMRRGSGTGELFF
TRBD2,TRBV28,NA,CASGIAGGRETQYF
NA,TRBV11-3,NA,CGPTSRSYEQYF
NA,TRBV18,NA,CASSPRPDSIKETQYF